This T cell receptor (beta chain) was profiled in a study of cytomegalovirus exposure and HLA in healthy donors. Study-wide points: Segments of the TCR beta V type were, in most cases, productive about 87% or about 30% of the time in an earlier analysis. TCR sequences were mostly rare, though some public TCRs occurred in many donors.

This clone showed up just a few times. Its target is not known. The PCR employed 60 Vbeta primers together with 13 Jbeta primers. Method: immunoSEQ multiplex PCR; TCRdb's copy keeps in-frame clones and lacks some. Here the sample spans around 200,000 clones, about two thirds being singletons. Trimming pared 5 bases from V and 0 bases from J, leaving 5 bases between. Per the germline V gene, CDR1 is SGHVS and CDR2 is FNYEAQ. This CDR3 region has 13 residues. This TCR was sampled from a man in his forties in good health and CMV-seropositive. The chain has TRBV7-6 and TRBJ1-3, with D possibly being TRBD1 (5 bases). Material: PBMCs. The CDR3 here is CASSDSSGNTIYF. The CDR3 DNA reads as TGTGCCAGCAGCGACAGCTCTGGAAACACCATATATTTT.